Listed below are T cell receptor beta chains from one sample, sequenced in a study of CD8+ T cells in alopecia areata. Libraries were prepared by immunoSEQ multiplex PCR; TCRdb keeps only in-frame clonotypes and omits some of them. Of a few hundred thousand clones listed, approximately 45% were seen once; the top ten hold over 2.5%. The sample here was CD4+ T cells sorted from blood, taken around week 36, from a patient treated with tofacitinib. Receptor source: a human donor with alopecia areata. The CDR3 runs from the conserved cysteine through the conserved F or W. D genes are given only for firm matches. The size field is filled for only some rows; it gives once, few, many or a size class.

v_call,clone_size,j_call,d_call,cdr3_aa,cdr3_nt
TRBV29-1,few,TRBJ2-2,TRBD1,CSARGTGSLGELFF,TGCAGCGCCCGGGGGACAGGGTCCCTCGGGGAGCTGTTTTTT
TRBV11-2,few,TRBJ2-5,TRBD1,CASSKGTGGETQYF,TGTGCCAGCAGCAAAGGGACAGGGGGAGAGACCCAGTACTTC
TRBV6-1,-,TRBJ2-1,TRBD2,CASSEGTSGYWDYNEQFF,TGTGCCAGCAGTGAGGGGACTAGCGGGTACTGGGACTACAATGAGCAGTTCTTC
TRBV6-5,few,TRBJ2-1,-,CASSMTGSQFF,TGTGCCAGCAGTATGACAGGCTCCCAGTTCTTC
TRBV2,-,TRBJ2-1,-,CASSPDRPHEQFF,TGTGCCAGCAGTCCTGACAGGCCTCACGAGCAGTTCTTC
TRBV11-3,-,TRBJ2-1,TRBD2,CASSLDSSGRGNEQFF,TGTGCCAGCAGCTTAGATAGTAGCGGGAGAGGGAATGAGCAGTTCTTC
TRBV20-1,few,TRBJ2-5,-,CSARRAETQYF,TGCAGTGCTAGGCGGGCGGAGACCCAGTACTTC
TRBV29-1,few,TRBJ2-5,TRBD2,CSVPKLAGGPETQYF,TGCAGCGTGCCTAAACTAGCGGGAGGGCCGGAGACCCAGTACTTC
TRBV5-4,-,TRBJ2-5,-,CASSPGRQETQYF,TGTGCCAGCAGCCCGGGACGGCAAGAGACCCAGTACTTC
TRBV4-3,-,TRBJ2-7,-,CASSQEPRYEQYF,TGCGCCAGCAGCCAAGAGCCGCGTTACGAGCAGTACTTC
TRBV2,-,TRBJ2-7,-,CASSVWGGEQYF,TGTGCCAGCAGTGTGTGGGGCGGCGAGCAGTACTTC
TRBV7-9,once,TRBJ2-2,TRBD2,CASREGLAPTGELFF,TGTGCCAGCAGGGAGGGACTAGCGCCTACCGGGGAGCTGTTTTTT
TRBV19,-,TRBJ1-5,TRBD1,CASSTRTGGDNQPQHF,TGTGCCAGTAGTACTCGGACAGGGGGCGACAATCAGCCCCAGCATTTT
TRBV14,-,TRBJ2-1,TRBD2,CASRPLAGAKNEQFF,TGTGCCAGCAGACCTCTAGCGGGAGCCAAAAATGAGCAGTTCTTC
TRBV4-2,-,TRBJ2-1,-,CASSQGPRGAYNEQFF,TGTGCCAGCAGCCAAGGACCACGGGGAGCCTACAATGAGCAGTTCTTC
TRBV13,few,TRBJ2-1,TRBD2,CASSLGSSGNEQFF,TGTGCCAGCAGCTTAGGGAGTAGCGGGAATGAGCAGTTCTTC
TRBV6-6,few,TRBJ1-4,-,CASSYEGRGKLFF,TGTGCCAGCAGTTACGAGGGACGGGGAAAACTGTTTTTT
TRBV7-2,-,TRBJ2-5,-,CASSPGYWETQYF,TGTGCCAGCAGCCCGGGGTACTGGGAGACCCAGTACTTC
TRBV25-1,-,TRBJ2-7,-,CASRGLGGTYEQYF,TGTGCCAGCAGGGGCCTGGGGGGAACCTACGAGCAGTACTTC
TRBV29-1,-,TRBJ2-7,TRBD2,CSVEDPSGSFEQYF,TGCAGCGTTGAAGACCCTAGCGGGTCTTTCGAGCAGTACTTC
TRBV29-1,few,TRBJ2-7,-,CSVGADKDSDSYEQYF,TGCAGCGTTGGGGCGGACAAAGACTCAGACTCCTACGAGCAGTACTTC
TRBV27,-,TRBJ2-7,-,CASSQRRGSYEQYF,TGTGCCAGCAGCCAAAGAAGGGGGTCCTACGAGCAGTACTTC
TRBV2,-,TRBJ2-5,-,CASSSGAGAMETQYF,TGTGCCAGCAGTTCGGGGGCGGGAGCAATGGAGACCCAGTACTTC
TRBV6-5,-,TRBJ2-6,-,CATRPTGSGANVLTF,TGTGCCACCAGGCCCACAGGGAGTGGGGCCAACGTCCTGACTTTC
TRBV9,-,TRBJ2-3,TRBD2,CASSVDPSGSTDTQYF,TGTGCCAGCAGCGTAGATCCTAGCGGGAGCACAGATACGCAGTATTTT
TRBV7-9,many,TRBJ1-2,TRBD1,CASSLDRDNYGYTF,TGTGCCAGCAGCTTGGACAGGGATAACTATGGCTACACCTTC
TRBV7-8,-,TRBJ2-1,TRBD2,CASSSGLAPTNEQFF,TGTGCCAGCAGCTCGGGACTAGCGCCCACTAATGAGCAGTTCTTC
TRBV7-2,few,TRBJ2-3,-,CASSTFATDTQYF,TGTGCCAGCAGTACGTTCGCCACAGATACGCAGTATTTT
TRBV25-1,-,TRBJ2-7,-,CASSDRYEQYF,TGTGCCAGCAGTGACCGGTACGAGCAGTACTTC
TRBV7-9,few,TRBJ2-1,-,CASSLIRDEQFF,TGTGCCAGCAGCTTAATCAGAGATGAGCAGTTCTTC
TRBV29-1,few,TRBJ2-7,-,CSVASGFGYEQYF,TGCAGCGTTGCGTCAGGGTTCGGCTACGAGCAGTACTTC
TRBV11-2,few,TRBJ2-3,TRBD2,CASRRLAEYTDTQYF,TGTGCCAGCAGACGACTAGCGGAGTACACAGATACGCAGTATTTT
TRBV7-2,many,TRBJ2-3,-,CASSFTGTQYF,TGTGCCAGCAGCTTTACCGGAACGCAGTATTTT
TRBV9,few,TRBJ1-2,TRBD1,CASSARPDRVGGYTF,TGTGCCAGCAGCGCACGCCCCGACAGGGTAGGTGGCTACACCTTC
TRBV29-1,few,TRBJ2-5,-,CSVKYSETQYF,TGCAGCGTTAAATATAGTGAGACCCAGTACTTC
TRBV5-4,-,TRBJ2-1,TRBD1,CASSLGGTGGDEQFF,TGTGCCAGCAGCTTGGGCGGGACAGGGGGCGATGAGCAGTTCTTC
TRBV7-2,few,TRBJ1-1,-,CASSFQENTEAFF,TGTGCCAGCAGCTTTCAGGAGAACACTGAAGCTTTCTTT
TRBV7-9,-,TRBJ1-1,TRBD1,CASRSTGLDTEAFF,TGTGCCAGCAGGTCGACAGGGTTGGACACTGAAGCTTTCTTT
TRBV11-2,-,TRBJ1-2,TRBD1,CASSLSGSDREGGYTF,TGTGCCAGCAGCCTATCTGGTTCGGACAGGGAAGGTGGCTACACCTTC
TRBV30,-,TRBJ2-7,TRBD1,CAWSADFRDRGNEQYF,TGTGCCTGGAGTGCTGATTTCCGGGACAGGGGTAACGAGCAGTACTTC
TRBV29-1,few,TRBJ2-5,-,CSVGGQNGQYF,TGCAGCGTTGGGGGGCAGAACGGGCAGTACTTC
TRBV30,-,TRBJ1-3,-,CAWSVTGNTIYF,TGTGCCTGGAGTGTAACTGGGAACACCATATATTTT
TRBV30,-,TRBJ2-1,TRBD2,CAWSKNVGTSGNYNEQFF,TGTGCCTGGAGCAAAAACGTGGGGACTAGCGGGAATTACAATGAGCAGTTCTTC
TRBV18,-,TRBJ2-5,-,CASSPDRGSETQYF,TGTGCCAGCTCACCAGACAGAGGATCAGAGACCCAGTACTTC
TRBV29-1,-,TRBJ1-5,-,CSVRTTSNQPQHF,TGCAGCGTGCGGACAACGAGCAATCAGCCCCAGCATTTT
TRBV15,-,TRBJ1-2,-,CATSIGNRYGYTF,TGTGCCACCAGCATAGGGAATCGGTATGGCTACACCTTC
TRBV4-1,few,TRBJ1-5,TRBD1,CASSHRDRAQPQHF,TGCGCCAGCAGCCACCGGGACAGGGCTCAGCCCCAGCATTTT
TRBV29-1,-,TRBJ2-3,TRBD2,CSVEETSGTDTQYF,TGCAGCGTTGAAGAGACTAGCGGCACAGATACGCAGTATTTT
TRBV7-2,many,TRBJ1-5,-,CASSTPHYGPQHF,TGTGCCAGCAGCACCCCCCATTACGGGCCCCAGCATTTT
TRBV29-1,-,TRBJ1-2,-,CSDLDGNYGYTF,TGCAGCGACCTAGACGGAAACTATGGCTACACCTTC
TRBV7-9,few,TRBJ1-5,-,CASSLGTGNQPQHF,TGTGCCAGCAGCTTAGGGACGGGCAATCAGCCCCAGCATTTT
TRBV30,few,TRBJ2-1,TRBD2,CAWSVRGGRARDEQFF,TGTGCCTGGAGTGTACGCGGGGGGAGGGCCCGGGATGAGCAGTTCTTC
TRBV29-1,few,TRBJ2-7,TRBD1,CSVRTGSLFEQYF,TGCAGCGTAAGGACAGGGAGTTTGTTCGAGCAGTACTTC
TRBV30,once,TRBJ2-3,-,CAWSPTDTQYF,TGTGCCTGGAGTCCCACAGATACGCAGTATTTT
TRBV6-1,once,TRBJ1-1,-,CASSEATEAFF,TGTGCCAGCAGTGAAGCGACTGAAGCTTTCTTT
TRBV9,-,TRBJ2-1,-,CASGGSEDEQFF,TGTGCCAGCGGTGGGAGTGAAGATGAGCAGTTCTTC
TRBV30,-,TRBJ2-4,TRBD1,CAWSLKMGRQGSAKNIQYF,TGTGCCTGGAGCCTGAAAATGGGCAGACAGGGGTCGGCCAAAAACATTCAGTACTTC